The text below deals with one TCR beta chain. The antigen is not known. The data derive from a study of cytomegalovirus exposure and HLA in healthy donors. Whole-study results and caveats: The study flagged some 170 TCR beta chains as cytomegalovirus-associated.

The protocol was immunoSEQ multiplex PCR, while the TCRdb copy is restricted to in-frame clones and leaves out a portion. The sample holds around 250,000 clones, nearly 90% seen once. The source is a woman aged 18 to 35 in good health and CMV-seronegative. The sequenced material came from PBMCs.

The CDR3 nucleotides are TGCGCCAGCAGCTTGACTAGCGCGAACACCGGGGAGCTGTTTTTT. Protein product: CASSLTSANTGELFF. This sequence joins TRBV5-1 and TRBJ2-2, with 7 bases identical to TRBD2. Germline V gene sequence: CDR1 SGHRS, CDR2 YFSETQ. V was clipped by 1 base and J by 0 bases; unmatched bases: 0. This CDR3 contains 15 residues.